This T cell receptor beta chain was sequenced for a study of cytomegalovirus exposure and HLA in healthy donors. The CDR3 has 14 amino acids. V lost 5 bases and J lost 2; bases outside the gene matches: 5. Germline values: CDR1 SGHTA, CDR2 FQGNSA. Here immunoSEQ multiplex PCR was the method, and the copy in TCRdb shows in-frame clones only, minus some. The sample yields 110,000 to 150,000 clones, 90% to 95% seen once. V gene TRBV7-2 combines with J gene TRBJ1-1; TRBD1 agrees at 7 bases. This receptor was obtained from a man aged 18 to 29 in good health and CMV-seronegative. The sample comprised PBMCs. This CDR3 reads CASSIRQGNTEAFF. The CDR3 DNA reads TGTGCCAGCAGCATTCGACAGGGAAACACTGAAGCTTTCTTT. The full variable domain, completed using reference TRBV7-2 and TRBJ1-1, is GAGVSQSPSNKVTEKGKDVELRCDPISGHTALYWYRQSLGQGLEFLIYFQGNSAPDKSGLPSDRFSAERTGGSVSTLTIQRTQQEDSAVYLCASSIRQGNTEAFFGQGTRLTVV.